This T cell receptor beta chain originates from a study of primary melanoma T cells and metastatic recurrence (dated by TCRdb to 2018 to 2020). For the study in its entirety: The cohort consisted of some 210 primary melanomas of stage T2 to T4, each more than 1 mm thick. Histopathological grading of tumor-infiltrating lymphocytes was compared with the sequencing-derived T-cell fraction. The T-cell fraction measured by TCR beta sequencing was compared against progression-free survival as the clinical outcome. The study tested whether T-cell fraction and T-cell repertoire clonality in primary melanoma tumors predicted patient outcome.

The patients had surgically resected primary melanoma that was considered potentially curable but at risk of metastatic recurrence. Library construction relied on the immunoSEQ multiplex PCR assay. Primary melanoma tumor tissue was subjected to high-throughput sequencing of the T-cell receptor beta chain. As for the original processing: Repertoire analyses included TCRB CDR3 sharing between samples and the distribution of insertions and deletions. A gradient-boosted model ranked the predictive value of the T-cell fraction against histopathological variables. This is the immuneACCESS table as TCRdb keeps it, with only in-frame sequences that have V and J called. A part of the clones is gone; compared with another copy, unresolved V genes explain less than half, and the rest is unexplained. V, J and clone size derive from that table, while D and trimming were established from the DNA sequence. This sample comprises 2,500 or so clones, about 65% of them detected only once. The top ten clonotypes cover 25% to 30% of the sample.

The germline V gene specifies SGHNT as CDR1 and YENEEA as CDR2. Relative to germline, V is missing 5 bases and J is missing 3 bases, with 10 bases of the junction outside any gene match. Spanning cysteine to phenylalanine, the CDR3 consists of 17 amino acids. This entry keeps only the CDR3 DNA: 51 bases, framed from base 1. Note on this clone: This clone's antigen is unknown. Base quality data are lacking; no much larger clone is found one base away.

The study at large found these results: Tumor T-cell fraction was reported to predict progression-free survival independently of thickness, ulceration, mitotic rate and age. Adding T-cell fraction to tumor thickness reportedly improved progression-free survival prediction more than adding any other histopathological variable. A T-cell fraction above 20% appeared protective regardless of ulceration status, mitotic rate or nodal disease. An effective T-cell-mediated antitumor response in primary melanoma was framed by the authors only as a suggestion, not a demonstrated mechanism.

The sequencing sample was made of melanoma tumor tissue. This sequence uses TRBV11-3 and TRBJ1-1; 12 bases in the junction line up with TRBD1. The receptor was derived from a human donor with melanoma. The DNA sequence follows: TGTGCCAGCAGCCTACGGGGACAGGGGGCTCGAGACACTGAAGCTTTCTTT. Its amino acids are CASSLRGQGARDTEAFF.